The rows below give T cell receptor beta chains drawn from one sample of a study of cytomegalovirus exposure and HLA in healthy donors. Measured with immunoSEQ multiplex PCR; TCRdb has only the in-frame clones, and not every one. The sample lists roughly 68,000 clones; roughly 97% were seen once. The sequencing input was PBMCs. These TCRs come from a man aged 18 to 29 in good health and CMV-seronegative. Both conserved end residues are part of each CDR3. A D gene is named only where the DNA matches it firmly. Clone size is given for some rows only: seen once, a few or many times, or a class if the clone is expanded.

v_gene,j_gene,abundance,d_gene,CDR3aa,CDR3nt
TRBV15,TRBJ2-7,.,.,CATSRESGEQYF,TGTGCCACCAGCAGAGAGTCGGGAGAGCAGTACTTC
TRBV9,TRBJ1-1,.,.,CASSVVGDTEAFF,TGTGCCAGCAGCGTAGTAGGGGACACTGAAGCTTTCTTT
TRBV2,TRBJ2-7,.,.,CASSGRTAPDEQYF,TGTGCCAGCAGTGGAAGGACAGCACCGGACGAGCAGTACTTC
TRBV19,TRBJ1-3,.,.,CASSIRRGGNTIYF,TGTGCCAGTAGTATAAGGCGAGGCGGAAACACCATATATTTT
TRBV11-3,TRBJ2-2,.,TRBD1,CASSLGQGAGGELFF,TGTGCCAGCAGCTTAGGACAGGGTGCGGGCGGGGAGCTGTTTTTT
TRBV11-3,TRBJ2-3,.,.,CASSFPGSTDTQYF,TGTGCCAGCAGCTTCCCCGGGAGCACAGATACGCAGTATTTT
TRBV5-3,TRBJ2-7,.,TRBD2,CARSLARVAGELGEQYF,TGTGCCAGAAGCTTGGCCAGGGTAGCGGGAGAGCTGGGCGAGCAGTACTTC
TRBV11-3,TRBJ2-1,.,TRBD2,CASSGGTSASNEQFF,TGTGCCAGCAGCGGCGGGACTAGCGCCTCCAATGAGCAGTTCTTC
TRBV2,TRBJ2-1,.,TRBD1,CASSVRGREQFF,TGTGCCAGCAGTGTCAGGGGGCGGGAGCAGTTCTTC
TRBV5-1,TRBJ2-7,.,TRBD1,CASSLQGVEQYF,TGCGCCAGCAGCTTACAGGGGGTAGAGCAGTACTTC
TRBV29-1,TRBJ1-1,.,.,CSVEAETLLHTEAFF,TGCAGCGTTGAAGCTGAAACCCTATTACACACTGAAGCTTTCTTT
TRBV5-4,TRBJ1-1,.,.,CASSSGGGRNTEAFF,TGTGCCAGCAGTTCGGGAGGGGGGAGAAACACTGAAGCTTTCTTT
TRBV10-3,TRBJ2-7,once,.,CASTGSSYEQYF,TGTGCCTCAACAGGTAGCTCCTACGAGCAGTACTTC
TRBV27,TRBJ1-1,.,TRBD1,CASSSGQGKAFF,TGTGCCAGCAGTTCTGGACAGGGAAAAGCTTTCTTT
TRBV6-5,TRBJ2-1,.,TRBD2,CASSLSGGPYNEQFF,TGTGCCAGCAGTTTGTCGGGAGGGCCATACAATGAGCAGTTCTTC
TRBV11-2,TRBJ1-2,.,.,CASSLESGTNYGYTF,TGTGCCAGCAGCTTAGAGTCAGGGACTAACTATGGCTACACCTTC
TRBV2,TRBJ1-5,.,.,CASSEASGSSQPQHF,TGTGCCAGCAGTGAAGCCAGTGGTAGCAGCCAGCCCCAGCATTTT
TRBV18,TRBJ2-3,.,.,CASQDRSTDTQYF,TGTGCCAGCCAGGACAGATCCACAGATACGCAGTATTTT
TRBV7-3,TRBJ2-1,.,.,CASSPFGGLGNEQFF,TGTGCCAGCAGCCCCTTCGGGGGGCTGGGGAATGAGCAGTTCTTC
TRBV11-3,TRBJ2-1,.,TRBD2,CASSSRTSGHNNEQFF,TGTGCCAGCAGCTCGAGGACTAGCGGGCATAACAATGAGCAGTTCTTC
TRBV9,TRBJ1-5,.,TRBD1,CASSPGTGGSDQPQHF,TGTGCCAGCAGCCCGGGGACAGGGGGCTCGGATCAGCCCCAGCATTTT
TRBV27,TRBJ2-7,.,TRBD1,CASPTAGTANIYEQYF,TGTGCCAGCCCCACCGCCGGGACAGCCAATATCTACGAGCAGTACTTC